Listed here are 5 T cell receptor beta chains from one sample, sequenced in a study of blood T cell repertoires in COVID-19 (dated by TCRdb to the early 2020s). Receptor libraries were prepared by the immunoSEQ multiplex PCR assay. Not all clones reach the TCRdb copy of this immuneACCESS table, which keeps in-frame sequences only. Checked studies attribute under half of the gap to unresolved V genes and leave the rest unexplained. Recorded for this sample are some 97,000 clones; less than 90% of them occurred a single time. Less than 8.5% of the sample is held by the ten biggest clonotypes. Material for sequencing was peripheral blood. All receptors come from a man aged 30 to 39 in a cohort sampled during active COVID-19.

The gene calls are TRBV6-2 or TRBV6-3 and TRBJ1-2; D is possibly TRBD1 (5 bases). The CDR3 length is 13 residues. With 7 bases removed from V and 6 bases from J, the gap between germline ends came to 15 bases. Germline values: CDR1 MNHEY, CDR2 SVGEGT. The CDR3 here is CASTPWGSNGYTF. The CDR3 DNA is TGTGCCAGCACCCCATGGGGCAGTAATGGCTACACCTTC.

This chain uses TRBV19 with TRBJ2-1, with 14 bases that match TRBD2. J lost 9 bases, V lost 8 bases, and 9 bases had no gene match. CDR1 and CDR2 from the germline V gene are LNHDA and SQIVND (reference sequence). The CDR3 length is 15 residues. CDR3 bases: TGTGCCAGTCGGAGACTAGCGGGGGGGTATACTGAGCAGTTCTTC. Translated: CASRRLAGGYTEQFF.

This chain links TRBV5-1 with TRBJ2-7, with D perhaps matching TRBD2 (6 bases). CDR3 length: 13 amino acids. The germline gives CDR1 SGHRS, CDR2 YFSETQ. The V and J ends lost 2 bases and 4 bases respectively, with 10 bases between them. CDR3 DNA sequence: TGCGCCAGCAGCTTTGGAGGGAATTACGAGCAGTACTTC. It is translated as CASSFGGNYEQYF.

This clone was detected only once. V usage is TRBV2 and J usage is TRBJ1-1; D might be TRBD1 (5 bases). Trimming left V 3 bases short and J 8 bases short, with 13 bases between. Germline CDR1 and CDR2: SNHLY and FYNNEI. This CDR3 is built from 13 residues. CDR3: CASSEVGGGEAFF. The CDR3 coding sequence is TGTGCCAGCAGTGAGGTCGGGGGTGGGGAAGCTTTCTTT.

This clone appeared a single time. The genes are TRBV5-8 and TRBJ1-1; D not resolved. Per germline, CDR1 SGHTS and CDR2 YDEGEE. V was shortened by 0 bases and J by 6 bases, with 24 bases between the two germline ends. This CDR3 contains 18 residues. The CDR3 region is CASSLAPGPINLWAEAFF. DNA of the CDR3: TGTGCCAGCAGCTTGGCGCCGGGTCCCATAAATTTGTGGGCTGAAGCTTTCTTT.